Shown below are 22 T cell receptor beta chains from a single sample sequenced in a study of OX40 agonist ivuxolimab in advanced cancers. The data were produced by immunoSEQ multiplex PCR, yet TCRdb's version contains in-frame clones alone and is incomplete. The table shows around 80,000 clones, with roughly 87% occurring only once. The sequencing here drew on CD4+ or CD8+ T cells sorted from blood, taken in a trial of the OX40 agonist ivuxolimab. The origin of the receptors is an adult with an advanced solid tumor such as melanoma, head and neck, liver or kidney cancer.

The V call is TRBV5-5, the J call TRBJ2-7; possible D gene TRBD2, 5 bases. The CDR3 length is 14 residues. V lost 1 base and J 0 bases, leaving 8 bases between the germline ends. Germline values: CDR1 SGHKS, CDR2 YYEKEE (reference sequence). For the CDR3, the DNA is TGTGCCAGCAGCTTGAGGGCGGGCTCCTACGAGCAGTACTTC. This gives the protein CASSLRAGSYEQYF.

The count of this clone is one. The chain links TRBV7-3 to TRBJ2-1, with D possibly TRBD2 on 6 matching bases. V dropped 5 bases and J dropped 5 bases, with 16 bases sitting between them. Germline CDR1 and CDR2: SGHTA and FQGTGA. CDR3 length: 15 amino acids. CDR3 nucleotide sequence: TGTGCCAGCAGCAAGACCGGGACTCGAGACAATGAGCAGTTCTTC. Encoded protein: CASSKTGTRDNEQFF.

The genes are TRBV7-6 and TRBJ2-1, with 9 bases lining up with TRBD2. This CDR3 has 13 amino acids. CDR1 SGHVS and CDR2 FNYEAQ come from the germline V gene. V lost 8 bases and J lost 7; bases outside the gene matches: 6. CDR3 protein: CASGAGGWNEQFF. The CDR3 nucleotides are TGTGCCAGCGGAGCGGGGGGCTGGAATGAGCAGTTCTTC.

The genes are TRBV12-5 and TRBJ2-2, with D maybe TRBD2 (5 bases). CDR1 and CDR2 (germline): LGHNT, FRNRAP. This CDR3 is 22 amino acids long. V lost 3 bases and J 4 bases, leaving 33 bases between the germline ends. The CDR3 region has the DNA TGTGCTAGTGGTTTCCCTATCTACTCCAACCCTCCCTCCACCCGGGGCACCGGGGAGCTGTTTTTT. This gives the protein CASGFPIYSNPPSTRGTGELFF. The entire variable domain, with the rest obtained from reference TRBV12-5 and TRBJ2-2, is as follows: DARVTQTPRHKVTEMGQEVTMRCQPILGHNTVFWYRQTMMQGLELLAYFRNRAPLDDSGMPKDRFSAEMPDATLATLKIQPSEPRDSAVYFCASGFPIYSNPPSTRGTGELFFGEGSRLTVL.

This clone has only one observation. The V gene is TRBV6-5, the J gene TRBJ2-3; D ambiguous. Germline lookup yields CDR1 MNHEY and CDR2 SVGAGI. The length of the CDR3 is 16 residues. V was pared by 0 bases and J by 3 bases, with 13 bases between. For the CDR3, the DNA is TGTGCCAGCAGTTACTCTGGGCAGAGCAAAACAGATACGCAGTATTTT. Its protein is CASSYSGQSKTDTQYF.

V usage is TRBV5-1 and J usage is TRBJ2-2, with a weak D call TRBD2 (6 bases). CDR1 is SGHRS, CDR2 YFSETQ, per germline. V was pared by 7 bases and J by 2 bases, with 15 bases between. The CDR3 covers 15 residues. CDR3 DNA: TGCGCCAGCGGGCTGGCGGGACTCAACACCGGGGAGCTGTTTTTT. It translates to CASGLAGLNTGELFF.

The J gene is TRBJ1-1, the V gene TRBV11-2; 8 bases align to TRBD1. V lost 6 bases, J lost 5 bases, and 14 bases stayed unmatched. Germline V CDR1 and CDR2: SGHAT, FQNNGV. This CDR3 is 16 amino acids long. DNA of the CDR3: TGTGCCAGCAGGAACAACAGGGGGTCAGAAATGACTGAAGCTTTCTTT. It translates to CASRNNRGSEMTEAFF. The full variable domain, its missing parts supplied by reference TRBV11-2 and TRBJ1-1, is EAGVAQSPRYKIIEKRQSVAFWCNPISGHATLYWYQQILGQGPKLLIQFQNNGVVDDSQLPKDRFSAERLKGVDSTLKIQPAKLEDSAVYLCASRNNRGSEMTEAFFGQGTRLTVV.

V and J are TRBV4-3 and TRBJ1-3; D not certain. Germline loops: CDR1 LGHNA, CDR2 YSLEER. The CDR3 contains 17 residues. The V and J ends lost 0 bases and 0 bases respectively, with 12 bases between them. As DNA, the CDR3 is TGCGCCAGCAGCCAAGAAAGTAGTCAGAACTCTGGAAACACCATATATTTT. This gives the protein CASSQESSQNSGNTIYF.

The chain joins TRBV18 to TRBJ2-7, with 11 bases that match TRBD1. CDR1 is KGHSH, CDR2 LQKENI, per germline. Trimming removed 3 bases from V and 6 bases from J; junction bases left unmatched: 10. This CDR3 has 16 residues. The CDR3 sequence is CASSPPLGQGAGEQYF. Written as DNA, the CDR3 is TGTGCCAGCTCACCGCCACTCGGACAGGGGGCTGGCGAGCAGTACTTC.

The chain has TRBV28 and TRBJ1-3; 8 nucleotides match TRBD1. CDR1 is MDHEN, CDR2 SYDVKM, per germline. V trimming: 8 bases; J trimming: 6 bases; junction bases outside the gene matches: 6. The CDR3 loop spans 13 amino acids. In DNA, the CDR3 is TGTGCCAGCTCCAGGGGGCGGGTAAACACCATATATTTT. Protein product: CASSRGRVNTIYF.

This chain links TRBV4-2 with TRBJ2-1; no clear D. This CDR3 is built from 15 residues. CDR1 and CDR2 (germline): LGHNA, YNFKEQ. V dropped 0 bases and J dropped 1 base, with 7 bases sitting between them. CDR3 nucleotides: TGTGCCAGCAGCCAAGATTTCAATTCCTACAATGAGCAGTTCTTC. Residues: CASSQDFNSYNEQFF.

J is TRBJ2-1 and V is TRBV10-1; maybe TRBD1 (6 bases). V lost 7 bases to trimming and J lost 0 bases, with 19 bases between them. This CDR3 comprises 17 residues. Germline V lookup: CDR1 WNHNN, CDR2 SYGVQD (reference sequence). This CDR3 reads CASILIQGQSSYNEQFF. DNA for the CDR3: TGCGCCAGCATCCTCATACAGGGCCAAAGCTCCTACAATGAGCAGTTCTTC.

V usage is TRBV19 and J usage is TRBJ1-2; 10 bases line up with TRBD1. This CDR3 comprises 15 residues. J lost 4 bases, V lost 8 bases, and 10 bases had no gene match. CDR1 is LNHDA and CDR2 is SQIVND in the germline V gene (reference sequence). DNA of the CDR3: TGTGCCAGTGGAGTGACAGGGGGCGGTATCTATGGCTACACCTTC. Its translation: CASGVTGGGIYGYTF. The full variable domain, in which reference TRBV19 and TRBJ1-2 provide the parts outside the CDR3, is DGGITQSPKYLFRKEGQNVTLSCEQNLNHDAMYWYRQDPGQGLRLIYYSQIVNDFQKGDIAEGYSVSREKKESFPLTVTSAQKNPTAFYLCASGVTGGGIYGYTFGSGTRLTVV.

The rearrangement links TRBV9 to TRBJ1-2; possible D gene TRBD1, 5 bases. Deletions cut 5 bases from V and 3 bases from J, with 5 bases between. Germline CDR1 reads SGDLS; CDR2 reads YYNGEE. The CDR3 runs 11 residues. DNA for the CDR3: TGTGCCAGCAGAGGGGACTATGGCTACACCTTC. This codes for CASRGDYGYTF.

This clone has only a few counts. The genes are TRBV9 and TRBJ1-5; D perhaps matches TRBD1 (5 bases). Germline V lookup: CDR1 SGDLS, CDR2 YYNGEE. CDR3 size: 16 residues. With 0 bases removed from V and 2 bases from J, the gap between germline ends came to 12 bases. The CDR3 protein is CASSVGSGPGNQPQHF. The CDR3, as DNA: TGTGCCAGCAGCGTAGGATCGGGGCCCGGCAATCAGCCCCAGCATTTT.

The rearrangement uses TRBV20-1 and TRBJ2-2, with 8 bases identical to TRBD2. Germline CDR1 is DFQATT and CDR2 is SNEGSKA (reference sequence). This CDR3 has 11 residues. Trimming removed 3 bases from V and 13 bases from J; junction bases left unmatched: 4. CDR3 protein: CSASGGARLFF. CDR3 sequence (DNA): TGCAGTGCTAGCGGGGGGGCTCGGCTGTTTTTT.

The J gene is TRBJ2-1, the V gene TRBV7-8; D is unresolved. V was cut by 5 bases and J by 4 bases, with 9 bases left in between. From germline, CDR1 is SGHVS and CDR2 FQNEAQ. The CDR3 runs 13 residues. The CDR3 loop is CASSMQVYNEQFF. CDR3 DNA: TGTGCCAGCAGCATGCAGGTATACAATGAGCAGTTCTTC. The full variable domain, its missing parts supplied by reference TRBV7-8 and TRBJ2-1, is GAGVSQSPRYKVAKRGQDVALRCDPISGHVSLFWYQQALGQGPEFLTYFQNEAQLDKSGLPSDRFFAERPEGSVSTLKIQRTQQEDSAVYLCASSMQVYNEQFFGPGTRLTVL.

The chain is built from TRBV27 and TRBJ1-2, with 9 bases aligning to TRBD1. Germline CDR1 is MNHEY and CDR2 is SMNVEV (reference sequence). V lost 0 bases, J lost 2 bases, and 4 bases stayed unmatched. The CDR3 contains 16 residues. Written as DNA, the CDR3 is TGTGCCAGCAGTTTATCGTGGGACAGGGTAAACTATGGCTACACCTTC. Protein: CASSLSWDRVNYGYTF.

This clone showed up just once. The V and J genes are TRBV27 and TRBJ1-1; perhaps TRBD1 as D (6 bases). This CDR3 spans 16 amino acids. Trimming stripped 3 bases from V and 4 bases from J, with 18 bases between. Germline CDR1 and CDR2: MNHEY and SMNVEV (reference sequence). The CDR3 region has the DNA TGTGCCAGCAGTTTTGAGGGGGTGGGGGGAGGCACTGAAGCTTTCTTT. Its translation: CASSFEGVGGGTEAFF.

This chain connects TRBV7-9 to TRBJ1-2, with D uncertain. V lost 0 bases to trimming and J lost 8 bases, with 10 bases between them. The CDR3 extends over 13 amino acids. In germline, CDR1 is SEHNR, CDR2 FQNEAQ (reference sequence). The CDR3 here is CASSLALGRGYTF. CDR3 in DNA: TGTGCCAGCAGCTTAGCCCTGGGCAGGGGCTACACCTTC.

Comments on this clone: Other DNA sequences in the sample encode the same CDR3. The rearrangement uses TRBV19 and TRBJ2-2; the D is unclear. Germline CDR1 and CDR2: LNHDA and SQIVND (reference sequence). The length of the CDR3 is 14 residues. The germline V and J ends were trimmed by 3 bases and 4 bases, with 9 bases remaining between them. The CDR3 DNA reads as TGTGCCAGTAGTATCGAAGCGACCACCGGGGAGCTGTTTTTT. Translation gives CASSIEATTGELFF.

CDR3 in amino acids: CASSLMDRETQYF. CDR3 nucleotides: TGTGCCAGCTCACTAATGGATCGAGAGACCCAGTACTTC. This chain connects TRBV18 to TRBJ2-5, with D unclear. The CDR3 contains 13 residues. Germline V CDR1 and CDR2: KGHSH, LQKENI. Trimming shortened V by 4 bases and J by 4 bases, and 10 bases separated the two germline ends.